One TCR beta chain is described in this entry. The CDR3 runs 15 residues. V dropped 3 bases and J dropped 8 bases, with 16 bases sitting between them. The data derive from a study of shared clonotypes between healthy human individuals. Naive CD8 isolation took CD45RO-negative cells positively selected for CCR7 and excluded terminally differentiated effector memory CD45RA+ cells. Clones were read by immunoSEQ multiplex PCR, and TCRdb kept only the in-frame ones, dropping some. In the table there are about 2 million clones, about 95% of which are singletons. The chain joins TRBV23-1 to TRBJ1-4, with D maybe TRBD1 (5 bases). TRBV23-1 is labeled an ORF, and its function is uncertain. What was sequenced was naive CD8+ T cells sorted from blood. The sequence was obtained from a man between 18 and 35 years old in good health. The CDR3, as DNA: TGCGCCAGCAGTCATCTTAAGGGCCACAGGGAAAAACTGTTTTTT. Protein product: CASSHLKGHREKLFF.